This T cell receptor beta chain comes out of a study of T cells after yellow fever vaccination. This clonotype was detected a few times. Its specificity is unknown. Notes on the study in general: When the response was secondary, it was weaker but reached its peak faster, day 5 versus 15.

Germline CDR1 reads MGHRA; CDR2 reads YSYEKL. Trimming removed 0 bases from V and 2 bases from J, with 5 bases in between. This CDR3 is built from 14 residues. 5'RACE template switching added a universal primer site and UMIs to TCR cDNA. TCRdb recomputed calls from the 5' RACE reads with MiXCR, one row per CDR3 protein. This sample carries approximately 510,000 distinct CDR3 sequences, roughly a fifth of them seen once, and the ten largest clones take around 17%. Specimen: PBMCs, collected roughly 20 days after the first yellow fever vaccination. The rearrangement uses TRBV4-1 and TRBJ1-5; D is unclear. The source of this sequence is a man between 18 and 35 years old who received the YFV17D yellow fever vaccine. CDR3 bases: TGCGCCAGCAGCCAAGAGTTCGGCAATCAGCCCCAGCATTTT. Translation gives CASSQEFGNQPQHF.